Listed here are 2 T cell receptor beta chains from one sample, sequenced in a study of STAT5B mutations in CD4+ large granular lymphocyte leukemia. Data came from immunoSEQ multiplex PCR; TCRdb stores just in-frame clones and leaves some out. The sample holds 30,000 to 40,000 clones; about three quarters are singletons and the top ten take roughly 2.1%. Sequences were obtained from CD4+ T cells from blood buffy coats. All receptors derive from a human donor in good health.

The chain links TRBV2 to TRBJ2-5, with 14 bases lining up with TRBD2. V shed 4 bases, J shed 4 bases, and the junction held 5 bases outside the gene matches. This CDR3 region has 16 residues. Germline values: CDR1 SNHLY, CDR2 FYNNEI. CDR3 bases: TGTGCCAGCAGTGGACTAGCGGGAGGGCGCGGAGAGACCCAGTACTTC. Translating it yields CASSGLAGGRGETQYF.

This clone was found a few times. The chain has TRBV29-1 and TRBJ1-1, with 7 bases aligning to TRBD1. Germline values: CDR1 SQVTM, CDR2 ANQGSEA. This CDR3 is 12 amino acids long. The ends lost 4 bases at V and 3 bases at J; junction bases unmatched: 2. The CDR3 loop reads CSVVQGDTEAFF. The DNA for the CDR3 is TGCAGCGTTGTTCAGGGGGACACTGAAGCTTTCTTT.